These 23 T cell receptor beta chains originate from one sample sequenced in a study of CD8 T cells in ankylosing spondylitis. TCRdb itself ran the 5' RACE reads through MiXCR, one entry per CDR3 protein. The sample carries more than 250,000 distinct CDR3 sequences, roughly 11% recorded once. The sample was blood, either unsorted or a sorted T cell fraction (not recorded which). The source of these receptors is a female donor with ankylosing spondylitis or in good health (not recorded which).

The chain recombines TRBV6-2 or TRBV6-3 with TRBJ2-7; 7 bases map to TRBD2. CDR3 size: 14 residues. J lost 3 bases, V lost 7 bases, and 9 bases had no gene match. Germline values: CDR1 MNHEY, CDR2 SVGEGT. CDR3 loop: CASTSMGLIYEQYF. CDR3 in DNA: TGTGCCAGCACCTCTATGGGACTAATCTACGAGCAGTACTTC.

The sample holds many counts of this clonotype. This chain joins TRBV29-1 and TRBJ2-7; D is undetermined. CDR3 length: 12 residues. Germline assignment: CDR1 SQVTM and CDR2 ANQGSEA. V dropped 4 bases and J dropped 2 bases, with 9 bases sitting between them. The CDR3 is CSVGAGPYEQYF. The CDR3 bases are TGCAGCGTTGGGGCAGGCCCCTACGAGCAGTACTTC.

Many counts were recorded for this clonotype. The rearrangement uses TRBV5-1 and TRBJ2-5; D ambiguous. Germline V lookup: CDR1 SGHRS, CDR2 YFSETQ. The CDR3 is 14 residues long. V was clipped by 3 bases and J by 0 bases, with 9 bases between them. CDR3 in amino acids: CASSSGLYQETQYF. The DNA for the CDR3 is TGCGCCAGCAGCTCCGGATTGTACCAAGAGACCCAGTACTTC.

Concerning this clonotype itself: This may be a read error, as it is one base from a much larger clone. J is TRBJ2-1 and V is TRBV5-1; 11 bases are shared with TRBD2. Germline CDR1 and CDR2: SGHRS and YFSETQ. V lost 4 bases, J lost 6 bases, and 9 bases stayed unmatched. This CDR3 spans 16 amino acids. The CDR3 sequence: CASSPPTSGDFNEQFF. CDR3 nucleotides: TGCGCCAGCAGCCCCCCGACTAGCGGGGACTTCAATGAGCAGTTCTTC.

This clonotype came up many times. The chain combines TRBV29-1 with TRBJ2-7; 7 bases are a match to TRBD1. The germline V gene has CDR1 SQVTM and CDR2 ANQGSEA. This CDR3 spans 15 amino acids. Unmatched junction bases numbered 12, after V lost 4 bases and J lost 3 bases. The CDR3 here is CSVVSRGQELYEQYF. CDR3 coding DNA: TGCAGCGTTGTGTCCCGTGGACAGGAGCTCTACGAGCAGTACTTC.

The table lists this clonotype with many counts. This chain joins TRBV28 and TRBJ1-2, with a weak D call TRBD1 (5 bases). Per the germline V gene, CDR1 is MDHEN and CDR2 is SYDVKM. The CDR3 length is 12 residues. Trimming took 5 bases from V and 4 from J, leaving 8 bases between them. CDR3 amino acids: CASSGTAYGYTF. The CDR3 nucleotides are TGTGCCAGCAGTGGGACGGCCTATGGCTACACCTTC.

This clonotype has ten or more counts. V is TRBV5-1 and J is TRBJ2-3; D gene unclear. V lost 1 base and J 1 base, leaving 10 bases between the germline ends. The CDR3 has 15 residues. Per germline, CDR1 SGHRS and CDR2 YFSETQ. In nucleotides, the CDR3 is TGCGCCAGCAGCTTGATGGATGTAGGCACAGATACGCAGTATTTT. This sequence encodes CASSLMDVGTDTQYF. Variable domain in full (rest from reference TRBV5-1 and TRBJ2-3): KAGVTQTPRYLIKTRGQQVTLSCSPISGHRSVSWYQQTPGQGLQFLFEYFSETQRNKGNFPGRFSGRQFSNSRSEMNVSTLELGDSALYLCASSLMDVGTDTQYFGPGTRLTVL.

This clonotype has only a few counts. The V call is TRBV4-1, the J call TRBJ2-6; D gene ambiguous. V was clipped by 3 bases and J by 3 bases, with 6 bases between them. Germline-derived CDR1 and CDR2 are MGHRA and YSYEKL. This CDR3 region has 14 residues. CDR3 protein: CASSHPSGANVLTF. CDR3 in DNA: TGCGCCAGCAGCCACCCAAGTGGGGCCAACGTCCTGACTTTC.

This clonotype was counted many times. The CDR3 region is CASSLRGRTDTQYF. The CDR3 DNA is TGTGCCAGCAGTTTGCGGGGGCGCACAGATACGCAGTATTTT. The V call is TRBV28, the J call TRBJ2-3; TRBD2 is a possible D gene (7 bases). The ends were cut back, 3 bases at V and 1 base at J, with 8 bases in the middle. CDR1 MDHEN and CDR2 SYDVKM come from the germline V gene. The CDR3 has 14 amino acids.

The sample holds many counts of this clonotype. This chain links TRBV20-1 with TRBJ1-4; D is possibly TRBD1 (5 bases). Trimming took 2 bases from V and 0 from J, leaving 13 bases between them. The length of the CDR3 is 16 residues. Looked up from germline, CDR1 is DFQATT and CDR2 is SNEGSKA (reference sequence). For the CDR3, the DNA is TGCAGTGCTAGAACGGCGTGGGGCGCAACTAATGAAAAACTGTTTTTT. Translating gives CSARTAWGATNEKLFF.

This clonotype was found many times. This chain connects TRBV5-1 to TRBJ1-6, with 7 bases aligning to TRBD1. Germline trimming cut 4 bases from V and 9 bases from J; bases unmatched to any gene: 7. This CDR3 region has 14 residues. Germline loops: CDR1 SGHRS, CDR2 YFSETQ. The CDR3 is CASSTGDGSSPLHF. DNA for the CDR3: TGCGCCAGCAGCACAGGGGACGGGAGTTCACCCCTCCACTTT.

This clonotype was recorded at least ten times. The rearrangement uses TRBV5-6 and TRBJ2-1; D is uncertain. This CDR3 comprises 13 residues. V gave up 1 base and J gave up 5 bases, with 7 bases separating them. Per the germline V gene, CDR1 is SGHDT and CDR2 is YYEEEE. The CDR3 bases are TGTGCCAGCAGCTTGAGGCGGAACAATGAGCAGTTCTTC. It yields the protein CASSLRRNNEQFF.

This clonotype was recorded many times. The chain carries TRBV2 and TRBJ2-1; D might be TRBD1 or TRBD2, each matching 5 bases. Germline-derived CDR1 and CDR2 are SNHLY and FYNNEI. Between the trimmed V and J ends, which lost 8 bases and 4 bases, there was a span of 18 bases. The length of the CDR3 is 15 residues. The DNA of the CDR3 is TGTGCCAGCCCGTCCCGCCGGGACGGATACAATGAGCAGTTCTTC. Translating it yields CASPSRRDGYNEQFF.

This clonotype was recorded a few times. The CDR3 nucleotides read TGTGCCAGCAGCCAAGGGGAAATCCCCTACGAGCAGTACTTC. Encoded protein: CASSQGEIPYEQYF. The rearrangement links TRBV14 to TRBJ2-7; D remains ambiguous. Trimming removed 1 base at V and 2 bases at J, with 9 bases between. The CDR3 length is 14 residues. The V gene's germline CDR1 is SGHDN and CDR2 FVKESK.

In this sample, this clonotype turned up many times. The chain couples TRBV5-1 to TRBJ2-3; 7 bases fit TRBD1. Trimming at V came to 4 bases and at J to 2 bases, leaving 4 bases not matched to a gene. In germline, CDR1 is SGHRS, CDR2 YFSETQ. The CDR3 is made up of 14 amino acids. The CDR3 reads CASSRDRHTDTQYF. The CDR3 nucleotides are TGCGCCAGCAGCCGGGACAGACACACAGATACGCAGTATTTT.

In its sample, this clonotype was seen many times. CDR3 sequence: CSAPIAGGPHTQYF. As DNA, the CDR3 is TGCAGTGCTCCCATAGCGGGAGGGCCGCATACGCAGTATTTT. The chain combines TRBV20-1 with TRBJ2-3; 11 positions match TRBD2. V trimming: 5 bases; J trimming: 7 bases; junction bases outside the gene matches: 8. CDR1 is DFQATT, CDR2 SNEGSKA, per germline (reference sequence). The CDR3 extends over 14 amino acids.

This clonotype appeared many times. This sequence joins TRBV20-1 and TRBJ1-4; TRBD1 matches at 8 bases. CDR3 length: 16 amino acids. In germline, CDR1 is DFQATT, CDR2 SNEGSKA (reference sequence). J was trimmed by 4 bases and V by 6 bases; bases with no gene match: 13. In nucleotides, the CDR3 is TGCAGTGCCAGCCGACAGGGGTCACGCCTTAATGAAAAACTGTTTTTT. Translating it yields CSASRQGSRLNEKLFF.

This clonotype was detected many times. The chain recombines TRBV28 with TRBJ2-7; 10 bases fit TRBD1. Germline CDR1 and CDR2: MDHEN and SYDVKM. The CDR3 has 13 amino acids. Unmatched junction bases numbered 2, after V lost 6 bases and J lost 3 bases. The CDR3 here is CASRGQGYYEQYF. CDR3 coding DNA: TGTGCCAGCAGGGGACAGGGGTACTACGAGCAGTACTTC.

V is TRBV7-9 and J is TRBJ2-2; TRBD2 might be the D (6 bases). Germline V gives CDR1 SEHNR, CDR2 FQNEAQ (reference sequence). The ends were cut back, 5 bases at V and 4 bases at J, with 20 bases in the middle. This CDR3 is built from 17 residues. The CDR3 nucleotides are TGTGCCAGCAGCCTCAAGGGGAGCGGGCCCTCCACCGGGGAGCTGTTTTTT. Translation: CASSLKGSGPSTGELFF.

This clonotype was picked up many times. A junction end diverges from the germline sequence, so it may reflect a read error. The chain couples TRBV7-7 to TRBJ2-3; no firm D call. The germline CDR1 and CDR2 sequences are SSHAT and FNYEAQ (reference sequence). This CDR3 contains 13 residues. Here the CDR3 reads CASSSGLGDTQYF. Written as DNA, the CDR3 is TGTGCTAGCAGCTCCGGGCTAGGAGATACGCAGTATTTT.

The chain links TRBV28 to TRBJ2-2; D remains ambiguous. V was trimmed by 6 bases and J by 4 bases, leaving 15 bases between them. The CDR3 totals 15 residues. Germline V gene sequence: CDR1 MDHEN, CDR2 SYDVKM. CDR3 sequence (DNA): TGTGCCAGCAGGTTGGGTGGTTTAAGCACCGGGGAGCTGTTTTTT. This gives the protein CASRLGGLSTGELFF.

This clonotype was counted at least ten times. The V call is TRBV20-1, the J call TRBJ1-2; D is unresolved. Germline V gene lookup returns CDR1 DFQATT and CDR2 SNEGSKA (reference sequence). This CDR3 region has 14 residues. Trimming left V 3 bases short and J 4 bases short, with 15 bases between. The CDR3 is CSARVQEISYGYTF. CDR3 DNA sequence: TGCAGTGCTAGGGTCCAGGAGATCTCCTATGGCTACACCTTC.

This clonotype was seen ten or more times. The V gene is TRBV9, the J gene TRBJ2-5; possible D gene TRBD1, 5 bases. Germline CDR1 and CDR2: SGDLS and YYNGEE. Trimming took off 4 bases at V and 2 bases at J, with 12 bases between the two ends. This CDR3 has 14 residues. The CDR3 sequence is CASSPIGQQETQYF. DNA for the CDR3: TGTGCCAGCAGCCCCATAGGACAACAAGAGACCCAGTACTTC.